Each of the 13 T cell receptor beta chains below was sequenced from the same sample in a study of shared clonotypes between healthy human individuals. The table came from immunoSEQ multiplex PCR; TCRdb's copy has only in-frame clones and leaves some out. Of more than 2 million clones listed, around 95% were seen once; the top ten hold roughly 0.13%. The sample comprised naive CD4+ T cells sorted from blood. As for subset: CD45RA+ positively selected. The receptors shown here come from a man younger than 35 in good health.

Worth noting for this clone: Other DNA sequences of this sample code for an identical CDR3. The chain couples TRBV5-1 to TRBJ1-1; D call uncertain. The CDR3 contains 14 residues. Germline V CDR1 and CDR2: SGHRS, YFSETQ. V lost 0 bases and J 1 base, leaving 7 bases between the germline ends. The CDR3 region is CASSLAAGNTEAFF. CDR3 sequence (DNA): TGCGCCAGCAGCTTGGCTGCCGGGAACACTGAAGCTTTCTTT.

The count of this clone is one. The chain combines TRBV5-1 with TRBJ1-2; D gene uncertain. V was cut by 4 bases and J by 8 bases, with 15 bases left in between. CDR3 size: 13 residues. Germline CDR1 and CDR2: SGHRS and YFSETQ. The CDR3 spells CASSPDGLVGYTF. CDR3 sequence (DNA): TGCGCCAGCAGCCCCGATGGCTTGGTGGGCTACACCTTC.

The V call is TRBV5-4, the J call TRBJ1-2; TRBD1 matches 7 bases. CDR3 length equals 14 residues. Germline V gives CDR1 SGHNT, CDR2 YYREEE (reference sequence). J was trimmed by 1 base and V by 4 bases; bases with no gene match: 4. CDR3 sequence: CASSPQGVNYGYTF. The CDR3 bases are TGTGCCAGCAGCCCGCAGGGGGTTAACTATGGCTACACCTTC.

The CDR3 loop is CASSLGTSQDTQYF. DNA of the CDR3: TGTGCCAGCAGCCTCGGGACTAGCCAAGATACGCAGTATTTT. The rearrangement links TRBV11-2 to TRBJ2-3; 9 bases are shared with TRBD2. Germline lookup yields CDR1 SGHAT and CDR2 FQNNGV. Losses at the gene ends were 5 bases for V and 5 bases for J; bases not matched to a gene: 5. CDR3 size: 14 residues.

In the case of this clone: The same CDR3 can be traced to other DNA sequences in this sample. J is TRBJ1-2 and V is TRBV4-3, with D tentatively TRBD1 (6 bases). The germline V gene has CDR1 LGHNA and CDR2 YSLEER. The CDR3 spans 13 residues. V dropped 1 base and J dropped 8 bases, with 11 bases sitting between them. Written as DNA, the CDR3 is TGCGCCAGCAGCCAAGTAGGGGGTTACGGCTACACCTTC. This encodes CASSQVGGYGYTF.

This chain links TRBV25-1 with TRBJ2-3; unclear D gene. The CDR3 is 13 residues long. Trimming took 1 base from V and 5 from J, leaving 7 bases between them. Germline values: CDR1 MGHDK, CDR2 SYGVNS. Written as DNA, the CDR3 is TGTGCCAGCAGTGAATCTGGGCGAGATACGCAGTATTTT. Its translation: CASSESGRDTQYF. Complete variable domain (other parts from reference TRBV25-1 and TRBJ2-3): EADIYQTPRYLVIGTGKKITLECSQTMGHDKMYWYQQDPGMELHLIHYSYGVNSTEKGDLSSESTVSRIRTEHFPLTLESARPSHTSQYLCASSESGRDTQYFGPGTRLTVL.

This clone was counted a few times. This sequence joins TRBV30 and TRBJ1-2; D ambiguous. The CDR3 is 13 residues long. The V gene's germline CDR1 is GTSNPN and CDR2 SVGIG (reference sequence). The V end was cut by 4 bases, the J end by 4 bases, with 13 bases between. The CDR3 reads CAWTDDTSYGYTF. CDR3 coding DNA: TGTGCCTGGACCGACGATACGAGCTATGGCTACACCTTC.

The rearrangement joins TRBV27 to TRBJ2-1; 7 bases line up with TRBD1. This CDR3 spans 14 amino acids. Germline V CDR1 and CDR2: MNHEY, SMNVEV (reference sequence). After removal of 3 bases from V and 10 bases from J, the junction contained 9 bases not matched to a gene. CDR3 loop: CASSLEQGRSEQFF. The CDR3 DNA reads TGTGCCAGCAGTTTGGAACAGGGGAGAAGCGAGCAGTTCTTC.

This chain links TRBV5-4 with TRBJ2-2; 9 bases fit TRBD1. This CDR3 region has 17 residues. CDR1 and CDR2 (germline): SGHNT, YYREEE (reference sequence). V lost 3 bases, J lost 4 bases, and 10 bases stayed unmatched. The CDR3 nucleotides are TGTGCCAGCAGCTCTGGGACAGGGATGGGGAGCACCGGGGAGCTGTTTTTT. Its protein product is CASSSGTGMGSTGELFF.

The chain recombines TRBV18 with TRBJ1-1; D ambiguous. The CDR3 runs 14 residues. V dropped 2 bases and J dropped 3 bases, with 10 bases sitting between them. Germline CDR1 and CDR2: KGHSH and LQKENI. The CDR3 bases are TGTGCCAGCTCACCAACGGGTATGGACACTGAAGCTTTCTTT. Its translation: CASSPTGMDTEAFF. The whole variable domain, remainder taken from reference TRBV18 and TRBJ1-1, is NAGVMQNPRHLVRRRGQEARLRCSPMKGHSHVYWYRQLPEEGLKFMVYLQKENIIDESGMPKERFSAEFPKEGPSILRIQQVVRGDSAAYFCASSPTGMDTEAFFGQGTRLTVV.

The rearrangement joins TRBV7-8 to TRBJ2-7; 9 nucleotides agree with TRBD2. CDR1 and CDR2 from the germline V gene are SGHVS and FQNEAQ. The CDR3 is 15 residues long. J gave up 3 bases and V 5 bases, and 8 bases lay outside the gene matches. CDR3 DNA sequence: TGTGCCAGCAGCGCCATCCTAGCGGGGAACTACGAGCAGTACTTC. As protein: CASSAILAGNYEQYF.

This sequence joins TRBV18 and TRBJ1-1, with D possibly matching TRBD1 (6 bases). This CDR3 has 14 amino acids. In germline, CDR1 is KGHSH, CDR2 LQKENI. V lost 5 bases, J lost 2 bases, and 12 bases lay in between. The CDR3 DNA reads TGTGCCAGCTCAGCCGCCGGGGGCAACACTGAAGCTTTCTTT. The encoded protein is CASSAAGGNTEAFF.

This chain links TRBV19 with TRBJ1-6, with D hard to call. The germline gives CDR1 LNHDA, CDR2 SQIVND (reference sequence). The length of the CDR3 is 15 residues. V dropped 1 base and J dropped 9 bases, with 13 bases sitting between them. CDR3 nucleotides: TGTGCCAGTAGTATAGGGGAGACCTTATCTTCACCCCTCCACTTT. It encodes CASSIGETLSSPLHF. Filled out from reference TRBV19 and TRBJ1-6, the complete variable domain reads DGGITQSPKYLFRKEGQNVTLSCEQNLNHDAMYWYRQDPGQGLRLIYYSQIVNDFQKGDIAEGYSVSREKKESFPLTVTSAQKNPTAFYLCASSIGETLSSPLHFGNGTRLTVT.